This TCR beta chain was sequenced during a study of STAT5B mutations in CD4+ large granular lymphocyte leukemia. Whole-study results and caveats: Without putative leukemic clones, patient CD4-sorted repertoires remained more clonal than healthy CD4+ repertoires.

V gave up 4 bases and J gave up 6 bases; unmatched junction bases: 11. There are 16 residues in the CDR3. Germline CDR1 SGHNT, CDR2 YYREEE (reference sequence). Remarks on this clone: What it recognizes is unknown.

Libraries were prepared by immunoSEQ multiplex PCR; TCRdb keeps only in-frame clonotypes and omits some of them. The repertoire holds 30,000 or so clones, with over 70% as singletons. The sample taken for sequencing was CD4+ T cells from blood buffy coats. The chain uses TRBV5-4 and TRBJ2-2; 8 bases agree with TRBD1. The clonotype comes from a human donor in good health. CDR3: CASSQGGQGHAGELFF. In DNA form, the CDR3 reads TGTGCCAGCAGCCAAGGCGGACAGGGTCACGCCGGGGAGCTGTTTTTT.